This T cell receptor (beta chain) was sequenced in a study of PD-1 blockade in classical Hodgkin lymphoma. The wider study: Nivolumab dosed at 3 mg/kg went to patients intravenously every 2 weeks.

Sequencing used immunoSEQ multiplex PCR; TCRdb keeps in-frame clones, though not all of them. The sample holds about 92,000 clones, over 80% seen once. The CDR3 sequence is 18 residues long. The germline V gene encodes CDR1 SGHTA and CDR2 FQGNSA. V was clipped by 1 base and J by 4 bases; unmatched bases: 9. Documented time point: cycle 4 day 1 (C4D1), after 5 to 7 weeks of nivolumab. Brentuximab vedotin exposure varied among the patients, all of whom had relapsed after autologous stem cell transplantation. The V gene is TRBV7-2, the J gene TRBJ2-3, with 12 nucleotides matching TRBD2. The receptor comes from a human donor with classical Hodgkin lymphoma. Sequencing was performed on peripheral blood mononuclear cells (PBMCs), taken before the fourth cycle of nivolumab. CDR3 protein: CASSLVGLAGPRPDTQYF. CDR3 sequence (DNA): TGTGCCAGCAGCTTAGTTGGACTAGCGGGACCCCGGCCAGATACGCAGTATTTT.